The present T cell receptor beta chain was sequenced within a study of T cell repertoires in cytomegalovirus infection. Study-level information: In the study, CMV epitopes included recently identified HLA-C-restricted and well-studied HLA-B-restricted ones. Matching HLA type and CMV infection were both indicated by public TCR beta signatures.

Regarding this clonotype: Its antigen is currently unknown.

TCRdb independently ran MiXCR on the reads; one entry per CDR3 protein. The table records some 940,000 distinct CDR3 sequences, roughly 30% of them present only once. Germline CDR1 is SGHTA and CDR2 is FQGNSA. CDR3 size: 14 residues. V was clipped by 4 bases and J by 7 bases; unmatched bases: 7. Overall study findings and caveats: Of the TCR beta families, the public ones yielded a cumulative frequency that identified carriers of CMV plus the relevant HLA. Ex vivo, HLA-C-restricted CMV-specific TCR beta clonotypes prevailed over the rest of the response.

V and J are TRBV7-2 and TRBJ2-1, with 7 bases fitting TRBD1. This specimen was cultured CD8+ T cells from PBMCs, taken from culture after CMV antigen stimulation. This receptor was identified in a human donor in good health (CMV status not recorded). Some clones in this sample may be carry-over from other donors' samples. CDR3 sequence (DNA): TGTGCCAGCAGCTCCTGGGACAGCCAGAATGAGCAGTTCTTC. The encoded protein is CASSSWDSQNEQFF.